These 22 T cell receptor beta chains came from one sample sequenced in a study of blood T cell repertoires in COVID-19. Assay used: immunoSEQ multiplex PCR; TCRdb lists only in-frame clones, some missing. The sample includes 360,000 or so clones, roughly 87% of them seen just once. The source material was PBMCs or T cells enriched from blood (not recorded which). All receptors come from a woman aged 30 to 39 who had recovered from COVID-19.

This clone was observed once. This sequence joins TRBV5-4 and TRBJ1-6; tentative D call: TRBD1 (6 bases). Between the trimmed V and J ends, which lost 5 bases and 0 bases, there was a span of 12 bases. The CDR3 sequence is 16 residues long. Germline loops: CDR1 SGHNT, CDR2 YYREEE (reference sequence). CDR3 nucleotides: TGTGCCAGCAGTTCGGACAGTGCCTCCTATAATTCACCCCTCCACTTT. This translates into CASSSDSASYNSPLHF.

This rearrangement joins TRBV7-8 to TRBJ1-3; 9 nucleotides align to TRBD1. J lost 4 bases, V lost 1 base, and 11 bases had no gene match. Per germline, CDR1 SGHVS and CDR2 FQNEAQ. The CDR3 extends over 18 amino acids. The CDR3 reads CASSLGRVVGTGGNTIYF. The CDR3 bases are TGTGCCAGCAGCTTAGGACGAGTGGTGGGGACAGGGGGAAACACCATATATTTT.

This CDR3 reads CASSLVPGRNTEAFF. CDR3 coding DNA: TGTGCCAGCAGCTTAGTTCCGGGAAGGAACACTGAAGCTTTCTTT. The chain has TRBV7-9 and TRBJ1-1; D is unclear. Trimming shortened V by 1 base and J by 1 base, and 10 bases separated the two germline ends. The CDR3 sequence is 15 residues long. CDR1 and CDR2 from the germline V gene are SEHNR and FQNEAQ (reference sequence). Filled out from reference TRBV7-9 and TRBJ1-1, the complete variable domain reads DTGVSQNPRHKITKRGQNVTFRCDPISEHNRLYWYRQTLGQGPEFLTYFQNEAQLEKSRLLSDRFSAERPKGSFSTLEIQRTEQGDSAMYLCASSLVPGRNTEAFFGQGTRLTVV.

For the CDR3, the DNA is TGTGCCAGCAGCCAAGATTTCCATAGTGAAGCTTTCTTT. Its translation is CASSQDFHSEAFF. V and J are TRBV3-1 (or the pseudogene TRBV3-2) and TRBJ1-1; D uncertain. The CDR3 is 13 amino acids. Trimming stripped 0 bases from V and 7 bases from J, with 9 bases between. Germline V CDR1 and CDR2: LGHDT, YNNKEL (reference sequence).

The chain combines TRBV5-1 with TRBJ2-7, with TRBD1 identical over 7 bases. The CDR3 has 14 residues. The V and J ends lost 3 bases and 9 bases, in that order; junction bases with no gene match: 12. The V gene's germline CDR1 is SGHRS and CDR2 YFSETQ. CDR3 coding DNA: TGCGCCAGCAGCTCCGGGACAGCTCCTACGAGGCAGTACTTC. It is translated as CASSSGTAPTRQYF. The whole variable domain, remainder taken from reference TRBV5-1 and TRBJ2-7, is KAGVTQTPRYLIKTRGQQVTLSCSPISGHRSVSWYQQTPGQGLQFLFEYFSETQRNKGNFPGRFSGRQFSNSRSEMNVSTLELGDSALYLCASSSGTAPTRQYFGPGTRLTVT.

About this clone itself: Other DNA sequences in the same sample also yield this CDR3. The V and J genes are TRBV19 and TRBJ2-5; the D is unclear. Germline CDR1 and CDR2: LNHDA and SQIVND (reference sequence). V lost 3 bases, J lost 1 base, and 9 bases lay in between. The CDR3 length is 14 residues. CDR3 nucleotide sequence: TGTGCCAGTAGTATCGGTCAGCGCCAAGAGACCCAGTACTTC. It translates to CASSIGQRQETQYF.

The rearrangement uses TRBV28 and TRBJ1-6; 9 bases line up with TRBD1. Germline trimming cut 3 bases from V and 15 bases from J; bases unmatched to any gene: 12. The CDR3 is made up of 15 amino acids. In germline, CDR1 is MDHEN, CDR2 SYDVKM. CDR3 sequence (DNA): TGTGCCAGCAGTTTTACCGGGACAGGGATAATTCACCTCCACTTT. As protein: CASSFTGTGIIHLHF.

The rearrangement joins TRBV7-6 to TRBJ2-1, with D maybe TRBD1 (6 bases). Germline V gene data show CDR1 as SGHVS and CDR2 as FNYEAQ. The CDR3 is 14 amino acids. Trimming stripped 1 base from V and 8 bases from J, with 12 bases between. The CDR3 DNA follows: TGTGCCAGCAGCTTAGATGGGTCAGGGGATGAGCAGTTCTTC. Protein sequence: CASSLDGSGDEQFF.

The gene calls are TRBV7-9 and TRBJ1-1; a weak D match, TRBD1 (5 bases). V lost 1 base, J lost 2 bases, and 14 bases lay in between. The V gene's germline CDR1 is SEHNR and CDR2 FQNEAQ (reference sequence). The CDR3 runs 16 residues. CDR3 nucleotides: TGTGCCAGCAGCTTAGGTTCGGGGGGAGGTAACACTGAAGCTTTCTTT. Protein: CASSLGSGGGNTEAFF. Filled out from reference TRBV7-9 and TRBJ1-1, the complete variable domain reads DTGVSQNPRHKITKRGQNVTFRCDPISEHNRLYWYRQTLGQGPEFLTYFQNEAQLEKSRLLSDRFSAERPKGSFSTLEIQRTEQGDSAMYLCASSLGSGGGNTEAFFGQGTRLTVV.

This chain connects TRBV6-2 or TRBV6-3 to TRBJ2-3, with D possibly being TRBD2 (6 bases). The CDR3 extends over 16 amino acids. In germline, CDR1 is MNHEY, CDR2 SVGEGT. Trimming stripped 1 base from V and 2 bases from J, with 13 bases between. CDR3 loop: CASSYWGEVDTDTQYF. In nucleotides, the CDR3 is TGTGCCAGCAGTTACTGGGGGGAGGTGGACACAGATACGCAGTATTTT.

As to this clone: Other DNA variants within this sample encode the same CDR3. The CDR3 protein is CASSEGQNYGYTF. CDR3 DNA: TGTGCCAGCAGCGAGGGACAGAACTATGGCTACACCTTC. The chain combines TRBV7-3 with TRBJ1-2, with 7 bases fitting TRBD1. The CDR3 is 13 residues long. The germline V gene has CDR1 SGHTA and CDR2 FQGTGA. J gave up 2 bases and V 5 bases, and 2 bases lay outside the gene matches. Using reference TRBV7-3 and TRBJ1-2 for the parts outside the CDR3, the full variable domain is GAGVSQTPSNKVTEKGKYVELRCDPISGHTALYWYRQSLGQGPEFLIYFQGTGAADDSGLPNDRFFAVRPEGSVSTLKIQRTERGDSAVYLCASSEGQNYGYTFGSGTRLTVV.

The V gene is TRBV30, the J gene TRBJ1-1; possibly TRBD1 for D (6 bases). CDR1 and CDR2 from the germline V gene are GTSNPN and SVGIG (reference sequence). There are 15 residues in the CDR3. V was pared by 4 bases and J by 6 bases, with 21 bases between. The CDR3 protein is CAWNLLGTGRPEAFF. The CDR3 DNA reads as TGTGCCTGGAATCTTCTAGGAACAGGGCGGCCTGAAGCTTTCTTT.

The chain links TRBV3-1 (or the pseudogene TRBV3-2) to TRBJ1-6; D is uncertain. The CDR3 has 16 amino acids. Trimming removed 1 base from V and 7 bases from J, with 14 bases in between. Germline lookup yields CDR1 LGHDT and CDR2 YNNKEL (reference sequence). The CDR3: CASSQGLAGRNSPLHF. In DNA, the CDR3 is TGTGCCAGCAGCCAAGGCTTGGCAGGCCGGAATTCACCCCTCCACTTT.

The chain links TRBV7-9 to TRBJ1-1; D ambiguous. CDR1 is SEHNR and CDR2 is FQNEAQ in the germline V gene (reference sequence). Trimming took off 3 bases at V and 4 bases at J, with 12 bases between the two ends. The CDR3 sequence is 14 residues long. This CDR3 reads CASSFASSGTEAFF. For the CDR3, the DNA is TGTGCCAGCAGCTTTGCCAGTTCGGGCACTGAAGCTTTCTTT.

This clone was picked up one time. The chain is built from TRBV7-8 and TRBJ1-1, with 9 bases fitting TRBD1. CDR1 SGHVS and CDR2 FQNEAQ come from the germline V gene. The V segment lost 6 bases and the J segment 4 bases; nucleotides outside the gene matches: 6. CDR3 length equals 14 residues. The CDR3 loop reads CASREQGASTEAFF. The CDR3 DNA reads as TGTGCCAGCAGAGAACAGGGGGCGAGCACTGAAGCTTTCTTT.

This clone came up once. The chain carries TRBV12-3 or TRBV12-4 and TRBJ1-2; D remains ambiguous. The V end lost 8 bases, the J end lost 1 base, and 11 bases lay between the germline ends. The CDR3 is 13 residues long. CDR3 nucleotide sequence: TGTGCCAGCTCGACGGGATATAACTATGGCTACACCTTC. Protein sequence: CASSTGYNYGYTF.

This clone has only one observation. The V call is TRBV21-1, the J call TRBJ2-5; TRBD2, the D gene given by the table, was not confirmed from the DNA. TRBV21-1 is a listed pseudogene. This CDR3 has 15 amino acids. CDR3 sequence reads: CASSKAVADQETQYF. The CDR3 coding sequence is TGTGCCAGCAGCAAAGCGGTGGCGGATCAAGAGACCCAGTACTTC.

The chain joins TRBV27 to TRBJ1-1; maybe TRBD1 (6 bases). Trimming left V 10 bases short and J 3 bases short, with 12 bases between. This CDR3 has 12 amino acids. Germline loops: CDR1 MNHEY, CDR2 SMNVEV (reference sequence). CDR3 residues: CATWGQDTEAFF. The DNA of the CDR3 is TGTGCCACTTGGGGGCAGGACACTGAAGCTTTCTTT.

CDR3: CASSPSDLYNEQFF. The DNA of the CDR3 is TGTGCCAGCAGCCCGAGCGACTTGTACAATGAGCAGTTCTTC. The chain is built from TRBV4-2 and TRBJ2-1, with D hard to call. Germline lookup yields CDR1 LGHNA and CDR2 YNFKEQ. V dropped 4 bases and J dropped 4 bases, with 11 bases sitting between them. This CDR3 contains 14 residues.

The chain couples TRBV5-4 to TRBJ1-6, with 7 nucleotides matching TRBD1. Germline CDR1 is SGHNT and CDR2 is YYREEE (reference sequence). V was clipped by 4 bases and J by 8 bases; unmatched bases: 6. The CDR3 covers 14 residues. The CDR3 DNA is TGTGCCAGCAGCCTACAGGGGTCGGATTCACCCCTCCACTTT. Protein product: CASSLQGSDSPLHF.

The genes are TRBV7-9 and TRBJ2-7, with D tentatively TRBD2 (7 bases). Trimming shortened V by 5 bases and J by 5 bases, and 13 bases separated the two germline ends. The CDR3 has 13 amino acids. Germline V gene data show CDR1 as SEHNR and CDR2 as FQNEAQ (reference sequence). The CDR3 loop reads CASSEGGVNEQYF. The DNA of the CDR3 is TGTGCCAGCAGCGAAGGGGGGGTAAACGAGCAGTACTTC.

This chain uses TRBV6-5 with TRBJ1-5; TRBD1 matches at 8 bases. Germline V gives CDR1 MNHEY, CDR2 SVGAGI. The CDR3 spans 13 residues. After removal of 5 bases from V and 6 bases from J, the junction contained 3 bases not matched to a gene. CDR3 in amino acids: CASSRDRGQPQHF. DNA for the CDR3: TGTGCCAGCAGTCGCGACAGGGGTCAGCCCCAGCATTTT.